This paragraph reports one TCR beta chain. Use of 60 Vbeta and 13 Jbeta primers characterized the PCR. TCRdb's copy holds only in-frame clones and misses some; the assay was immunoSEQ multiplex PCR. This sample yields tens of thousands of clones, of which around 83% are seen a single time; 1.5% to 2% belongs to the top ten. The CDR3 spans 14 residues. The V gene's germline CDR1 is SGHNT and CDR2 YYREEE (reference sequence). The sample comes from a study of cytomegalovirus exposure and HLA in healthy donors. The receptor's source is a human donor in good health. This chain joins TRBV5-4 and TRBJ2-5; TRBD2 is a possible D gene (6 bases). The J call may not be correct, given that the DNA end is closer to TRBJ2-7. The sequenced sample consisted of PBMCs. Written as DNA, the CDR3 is TGTGCCAGCAGCTTTGAAACGGGAGTCTACGAGCAGTACTTC. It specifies CASSFETGVYEQYF.